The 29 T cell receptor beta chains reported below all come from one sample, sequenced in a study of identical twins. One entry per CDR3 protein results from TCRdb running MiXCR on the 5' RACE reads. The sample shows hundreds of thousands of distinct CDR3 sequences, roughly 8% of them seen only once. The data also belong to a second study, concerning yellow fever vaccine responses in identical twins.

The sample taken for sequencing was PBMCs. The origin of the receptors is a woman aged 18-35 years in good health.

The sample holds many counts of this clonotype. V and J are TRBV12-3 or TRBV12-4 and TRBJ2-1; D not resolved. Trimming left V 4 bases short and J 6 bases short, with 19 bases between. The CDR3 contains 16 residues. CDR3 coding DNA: TGTGCCAGCAGTTGTCCTGACACCAACTCTTGCAATGAGCAGTTCTTC. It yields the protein CASSCPDTNSCNEQFF.

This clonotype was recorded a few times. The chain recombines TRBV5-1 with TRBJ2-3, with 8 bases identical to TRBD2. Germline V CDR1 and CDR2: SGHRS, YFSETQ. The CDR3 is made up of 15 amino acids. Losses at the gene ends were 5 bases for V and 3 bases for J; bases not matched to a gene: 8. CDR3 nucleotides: TGCGCCAGCAGGGTAGCGGGAAGTAGAACAGATACGCAGTATTTT. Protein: CASRVAGSRTDTQYF.

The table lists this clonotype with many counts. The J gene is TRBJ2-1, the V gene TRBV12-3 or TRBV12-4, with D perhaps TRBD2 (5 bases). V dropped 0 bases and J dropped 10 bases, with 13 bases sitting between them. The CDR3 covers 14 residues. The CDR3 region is CASSLAGVLWEQFF. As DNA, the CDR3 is TGTGCCAGCAGTTTAGCCGGGGTTCTCTGGGAGCAGTTCTTC.

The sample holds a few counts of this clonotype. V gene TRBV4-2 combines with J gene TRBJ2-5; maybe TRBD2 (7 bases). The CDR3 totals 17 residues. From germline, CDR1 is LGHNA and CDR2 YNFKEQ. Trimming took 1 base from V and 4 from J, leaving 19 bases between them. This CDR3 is CASSQGPGGPIRETQYF. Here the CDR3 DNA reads TGTGCCAGCAGCCAAGGGCCGGGGGGCCCTATTCGAGAGACCCAGTACTTC.

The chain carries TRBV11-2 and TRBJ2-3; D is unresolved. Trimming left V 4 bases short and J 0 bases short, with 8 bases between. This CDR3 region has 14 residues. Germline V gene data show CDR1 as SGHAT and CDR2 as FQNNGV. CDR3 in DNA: TGTGCCAGCAGCTCTTGGTCAAGCACAGATACGCAGTATTTT. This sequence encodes CASSSWSSTDTQYF.

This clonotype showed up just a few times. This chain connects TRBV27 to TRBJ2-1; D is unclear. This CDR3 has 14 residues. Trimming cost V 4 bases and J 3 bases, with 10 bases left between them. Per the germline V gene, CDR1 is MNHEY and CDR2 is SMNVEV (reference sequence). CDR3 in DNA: TGTGCCAGCAGTTCACAACTCCTCTACAATGAGCAGTTCTTC. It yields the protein CASSSQLLYNEQFF.

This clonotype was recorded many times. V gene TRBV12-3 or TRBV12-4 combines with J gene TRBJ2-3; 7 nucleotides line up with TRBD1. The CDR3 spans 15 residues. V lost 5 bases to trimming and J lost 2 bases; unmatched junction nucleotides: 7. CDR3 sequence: CASSPTGQYTDTQYF. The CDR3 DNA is TGTGCCAGCAGTCCAACGGGACAGTACACAGATACGCAGTATTTT.

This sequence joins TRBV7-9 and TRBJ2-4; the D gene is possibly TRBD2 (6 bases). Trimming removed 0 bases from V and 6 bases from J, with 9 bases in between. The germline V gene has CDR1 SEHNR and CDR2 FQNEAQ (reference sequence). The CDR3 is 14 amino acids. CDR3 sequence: CASSLAASANIQYF. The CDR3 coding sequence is TGTGCCAGCAGCTTAGCGGCTAGCGCAAACATTCAGTACTTC.

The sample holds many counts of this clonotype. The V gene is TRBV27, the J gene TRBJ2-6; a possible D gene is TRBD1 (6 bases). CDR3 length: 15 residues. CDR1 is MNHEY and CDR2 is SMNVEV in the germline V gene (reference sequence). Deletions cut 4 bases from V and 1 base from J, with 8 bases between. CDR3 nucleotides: TGTGCCAGCAGTTCTCAGGGGTCTGGGGCCAACGTCCTGACTTTC. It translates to CASSSQGSGANVLTF.

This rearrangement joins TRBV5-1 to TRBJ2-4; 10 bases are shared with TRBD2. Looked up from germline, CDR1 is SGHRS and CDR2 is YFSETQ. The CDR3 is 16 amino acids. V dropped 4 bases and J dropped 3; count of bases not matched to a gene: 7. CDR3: CASSGGLAGVKNIQYF. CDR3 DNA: TGCGCCAGCAGCGGGGGTCTAGCGGGGGTCAAAAACATTCAGTACTTC.

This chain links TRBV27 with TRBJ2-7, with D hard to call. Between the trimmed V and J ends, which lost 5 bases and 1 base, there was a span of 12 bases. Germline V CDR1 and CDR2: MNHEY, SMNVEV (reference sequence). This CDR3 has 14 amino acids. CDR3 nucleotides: TGTGCCAGCAGTATCAGTCCGACATCCTACGAGCAGTACTTC. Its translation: CASSISPTSYEQYF.

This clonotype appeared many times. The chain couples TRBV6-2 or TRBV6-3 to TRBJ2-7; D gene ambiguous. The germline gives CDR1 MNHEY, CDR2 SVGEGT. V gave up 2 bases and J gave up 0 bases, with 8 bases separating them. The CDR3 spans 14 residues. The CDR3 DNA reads TGTGCCAGCAGTTACCTTGGCAACTCCTACGAGCAGTACTTC. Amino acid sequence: CASSYLGNSYEQYF.

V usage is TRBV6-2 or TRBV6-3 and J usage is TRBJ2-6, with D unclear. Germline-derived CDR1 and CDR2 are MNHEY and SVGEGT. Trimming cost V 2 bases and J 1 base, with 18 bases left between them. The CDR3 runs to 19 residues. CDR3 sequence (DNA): TGTGCCAGCAGTTACGGGTTAGGGCGTTTGAGTTCTGGGGCCAACGTCCTGACTTTC. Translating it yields CASSYGLGRLSSGANVLTF.

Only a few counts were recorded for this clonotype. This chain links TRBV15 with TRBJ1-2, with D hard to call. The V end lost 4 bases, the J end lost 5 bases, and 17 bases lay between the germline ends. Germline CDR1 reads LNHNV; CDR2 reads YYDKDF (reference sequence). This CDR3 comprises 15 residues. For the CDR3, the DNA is TGTGCCACCAGCAACTACGGGTTGGTAGATTATGGCTACACCTTC. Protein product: CATSNYGLVDYGYTF.

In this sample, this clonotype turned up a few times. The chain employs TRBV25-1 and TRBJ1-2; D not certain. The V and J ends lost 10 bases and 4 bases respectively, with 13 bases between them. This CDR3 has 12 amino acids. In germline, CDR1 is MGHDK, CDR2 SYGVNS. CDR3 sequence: CATQEPPYGYTF. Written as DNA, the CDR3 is TGTGCCACCCAGGAGCCCCCCTATGGCTACACCTTC.

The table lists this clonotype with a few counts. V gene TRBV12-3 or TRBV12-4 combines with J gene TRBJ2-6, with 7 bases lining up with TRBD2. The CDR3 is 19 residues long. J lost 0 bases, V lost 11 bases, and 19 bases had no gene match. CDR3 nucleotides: TGTGCCTGCATTTTGGGCAGCGGGACGGCCAACTCTGGGGCCAACGTCCTGACTTTC. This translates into CACILGSGTANSGANVLTF.

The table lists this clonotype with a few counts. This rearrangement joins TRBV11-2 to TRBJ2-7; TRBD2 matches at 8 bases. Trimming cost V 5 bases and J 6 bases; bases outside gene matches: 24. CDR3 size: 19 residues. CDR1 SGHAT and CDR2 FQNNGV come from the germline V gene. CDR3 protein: CASSTSRETSVTATVEQYF. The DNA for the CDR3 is TGTGCCAGCAGCACCAGCCGGGAGACTAGCGTCACCGCTACGGTCGAGCAGTACTTC. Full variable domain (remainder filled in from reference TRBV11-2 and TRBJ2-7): EAGVAQSPRYKIIEKRQSVAFWCNPISGHATLYWYQQILGQGPKLLIQFQNNGVVDDSQLPKDRFSAERLKGVDSTLKIQPAKLEDSAVYLCASSTSRETSVTATVEQYFGPGTRLTVT.

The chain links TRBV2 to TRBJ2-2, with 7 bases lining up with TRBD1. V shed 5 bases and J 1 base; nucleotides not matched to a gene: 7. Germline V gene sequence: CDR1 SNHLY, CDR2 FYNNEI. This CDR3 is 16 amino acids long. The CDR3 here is CASSLDRVQNTGELFF. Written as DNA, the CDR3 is TGTGCCAGCAGTCTTGACAGGGTTCAGAACACCGGGGAGCTGTTTTTT.

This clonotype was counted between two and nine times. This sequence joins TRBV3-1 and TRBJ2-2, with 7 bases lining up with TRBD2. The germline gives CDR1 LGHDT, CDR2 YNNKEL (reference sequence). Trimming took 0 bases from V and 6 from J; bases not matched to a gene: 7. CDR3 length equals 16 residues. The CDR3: CASSQDRPAGAGELFF. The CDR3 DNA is TGTGCCAGCAGCCAAGATCGTCCGGCGGGGGCCGGGGAGCTGTTTTTT.

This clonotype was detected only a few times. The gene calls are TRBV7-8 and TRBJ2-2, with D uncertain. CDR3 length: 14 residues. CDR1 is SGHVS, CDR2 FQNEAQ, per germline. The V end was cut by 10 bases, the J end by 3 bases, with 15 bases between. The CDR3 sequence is CATQFRLDTGELFF. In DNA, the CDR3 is TGTGCCACCCAGTTCAGGCTGGACACCGGGGAGCTGTTTTTT.

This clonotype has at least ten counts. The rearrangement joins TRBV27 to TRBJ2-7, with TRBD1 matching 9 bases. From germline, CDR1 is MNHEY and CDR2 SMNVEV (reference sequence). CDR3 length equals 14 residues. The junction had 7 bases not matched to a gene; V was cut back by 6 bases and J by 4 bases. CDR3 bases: TGTGCCAGCAGGCCCGGGACAGGGTTGTACGAGCAGTACTTC. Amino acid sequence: CASRPGTGLYEQYF.

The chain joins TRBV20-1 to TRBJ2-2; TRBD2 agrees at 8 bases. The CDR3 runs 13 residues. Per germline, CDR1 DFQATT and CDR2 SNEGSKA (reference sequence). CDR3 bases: TGCAGCAAAGCGGGAGCAAGCACCGGGGAGCTGTTTTTT. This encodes CSKAGASTGELFF.

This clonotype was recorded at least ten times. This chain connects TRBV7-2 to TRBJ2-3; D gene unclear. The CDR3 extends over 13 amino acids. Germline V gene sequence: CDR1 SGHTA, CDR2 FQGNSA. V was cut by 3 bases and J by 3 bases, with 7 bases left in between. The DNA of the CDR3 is TGTGCCAGCAGCTTTTCTGCTACAGATACGCAGTATTTT. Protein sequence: CASSFSATDTQYF.

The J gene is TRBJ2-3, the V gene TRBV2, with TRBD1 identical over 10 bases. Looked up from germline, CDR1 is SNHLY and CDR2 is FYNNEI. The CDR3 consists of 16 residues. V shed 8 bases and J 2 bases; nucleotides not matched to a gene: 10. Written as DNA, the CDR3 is TGTGCCAGCCGGGACAGGGGAACTATAGTCACAGATACGCAGTATTTT. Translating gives CASRDRGTIVTDTQYF.

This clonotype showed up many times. For the CDR3, the DNA is TGTGCCAGCAGTCGAACGACAGGAAACACTGAAGCTTTCTTT. This sequence encodes CASSRTTGNTEAFF. This rearrangement joins TRBV6-1 to TRBJ1-1; TRBD1 might be the D (6 bases). V lost 5 bases to trimming and J lost 2 bases, with 12 bases between them. CDR3 size: 14 residues. From germline, CDR1 is MNHNS and CDR2 SASEGT.

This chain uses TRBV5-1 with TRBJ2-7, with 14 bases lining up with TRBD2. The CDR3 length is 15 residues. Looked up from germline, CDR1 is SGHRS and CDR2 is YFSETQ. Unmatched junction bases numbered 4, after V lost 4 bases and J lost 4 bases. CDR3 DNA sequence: TGCGCCAGCAGCAAGGGACTAGCGGGGGTTTACGAGCAGTACTTC. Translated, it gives CASSKGLAGVYEQYF.

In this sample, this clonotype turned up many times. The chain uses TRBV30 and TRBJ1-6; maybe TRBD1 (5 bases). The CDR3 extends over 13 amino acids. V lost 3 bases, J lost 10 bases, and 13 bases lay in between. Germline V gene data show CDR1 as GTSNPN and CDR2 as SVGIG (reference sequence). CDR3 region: CAWRGSGTSPLHF. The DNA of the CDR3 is TGTGCCTGGAGGGGCTCCGGGACCTCACCCCTCCACTTT. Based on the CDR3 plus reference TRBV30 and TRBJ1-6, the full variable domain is SQTIHQWPATLVQPVGSPLSLECTVEGTSNPNLYWYRQAAGRGLQLLFYSVGIGQISSEVPQNLSASRPQDRQFILSSKKLLLSDSGFYLCAWRGSGTSPLHFGNGTRLTVT.

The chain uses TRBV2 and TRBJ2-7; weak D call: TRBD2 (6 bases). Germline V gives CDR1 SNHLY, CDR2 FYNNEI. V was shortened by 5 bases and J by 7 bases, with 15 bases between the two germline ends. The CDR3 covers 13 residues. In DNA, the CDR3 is TGTGCCAGCAGTCGGGACTTTAGTAGGGAGCAGTACTTC. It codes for CASSRDFSREQYF.

Here the CDR3 reads CASSQRAGGGDTQYF. As DNA, the CDR3 is TGCGCCAGCAGCCAGCGAGCGGGAGGAGGAGATACGCAGTATTTT. The rearrangement links TRBV4-3 to TRBJ2-3; 9 bases agree with TRBD2. J lost 5 bases, V lost 3 bases, and 6 bases had no gene match. CDR3 length equals 15 residues. Per germline, CDR1 LGHNA and CDR2 YSLEER.